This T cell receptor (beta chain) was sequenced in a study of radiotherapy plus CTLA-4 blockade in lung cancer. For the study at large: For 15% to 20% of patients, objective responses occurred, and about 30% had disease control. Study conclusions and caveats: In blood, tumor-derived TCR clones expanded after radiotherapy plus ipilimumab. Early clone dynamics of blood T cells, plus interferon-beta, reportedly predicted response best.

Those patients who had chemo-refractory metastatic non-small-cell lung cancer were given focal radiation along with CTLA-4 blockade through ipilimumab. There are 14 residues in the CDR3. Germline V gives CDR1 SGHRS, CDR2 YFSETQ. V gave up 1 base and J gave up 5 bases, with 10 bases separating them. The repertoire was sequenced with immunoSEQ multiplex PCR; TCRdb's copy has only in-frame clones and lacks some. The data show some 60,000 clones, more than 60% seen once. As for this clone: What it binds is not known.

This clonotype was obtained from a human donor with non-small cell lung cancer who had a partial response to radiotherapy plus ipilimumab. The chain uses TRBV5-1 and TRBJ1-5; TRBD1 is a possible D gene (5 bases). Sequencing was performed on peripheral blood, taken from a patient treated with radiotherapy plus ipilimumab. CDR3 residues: CASSLSGGDQPQHF. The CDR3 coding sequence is TGCGCCAGCAGCTTGTCGGGGGGAGATCAGCCCCAGCATTTT.